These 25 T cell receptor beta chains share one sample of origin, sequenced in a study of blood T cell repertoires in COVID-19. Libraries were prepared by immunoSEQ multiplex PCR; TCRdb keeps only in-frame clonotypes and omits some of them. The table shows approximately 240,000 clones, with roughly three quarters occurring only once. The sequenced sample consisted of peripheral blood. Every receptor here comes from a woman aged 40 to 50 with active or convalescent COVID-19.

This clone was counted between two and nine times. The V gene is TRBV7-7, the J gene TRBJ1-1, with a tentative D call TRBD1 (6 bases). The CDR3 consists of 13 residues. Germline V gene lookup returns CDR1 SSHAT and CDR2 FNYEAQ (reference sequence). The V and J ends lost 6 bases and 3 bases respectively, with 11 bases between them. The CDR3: CASSQGSHTEAFF. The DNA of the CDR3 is TGTGCCAGCAGTCAGGGGTCACACACTGAAGCTTTCTTT.

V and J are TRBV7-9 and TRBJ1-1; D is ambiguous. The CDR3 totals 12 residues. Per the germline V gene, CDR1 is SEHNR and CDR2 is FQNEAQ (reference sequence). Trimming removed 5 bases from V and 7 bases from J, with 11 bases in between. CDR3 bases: TGTGCCAGCAGCAGCGGGGTCCGTGAAGCTTTCTTT. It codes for CASSSGVREAFF.

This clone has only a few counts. CDR3 in DNA: TGTGCCAGCAGCTTGGGGGACAGGGACTATGGCTACACCTTC. This sequence encodes CASSLGDRDYGYTF. This sequence joins TRBV5-4 and TRBJ1-2; 9 bases line up with TRBD1. The germline gives CDR1 SGHNT, CDR2 YYREEE (reference sequence). The length of the CDR3 is 14 residues. The ends lost 0 bases at V and 3 bases at J; junction bases unmatched: 0.

DNA of the CDR3: TGTGCCAGCAGCGGGTCTCGGACTAGCGGTGGAGATACGCAGTATTTT. Its protein product is CASSGSRTSGGDTQYF. This chain joins TRBV11-3 and TRBJ2-3; 10 positions match TRBD2. CDR3 length equals 16 residues. Trimming at V came to 5 bases and at J to 5 bases, leaving 10 bases not matched to a gene. The germline CDR1 and CDR2 sequences are SGHNT and YENEEA.

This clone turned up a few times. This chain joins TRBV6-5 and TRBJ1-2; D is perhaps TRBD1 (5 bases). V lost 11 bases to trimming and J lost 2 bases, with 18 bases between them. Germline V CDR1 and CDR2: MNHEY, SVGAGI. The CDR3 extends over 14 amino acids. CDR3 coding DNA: TGTGCCTCCTCGAAAACGACAGCCAACTATGGCTACACCTTC. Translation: CASSKTTANYGYTF.

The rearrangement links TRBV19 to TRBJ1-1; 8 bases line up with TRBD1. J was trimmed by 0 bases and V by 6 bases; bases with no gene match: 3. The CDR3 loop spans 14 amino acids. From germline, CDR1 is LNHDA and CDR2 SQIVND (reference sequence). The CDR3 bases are TGTGCCAGTAGAGACAGGGGTATGAACACTGAAGCTTTCTTT. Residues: CASRDRGMNTEAFF.

The CDR3 is CASTSMGGSNQPQHF. The CDR3 DNA follows: TGTGCCAGTACGTCCATGGGGGGTAGCAATCAGCCCCAGCATTTT. V usage is TRBV19 and J usage is TRBJ1-5; D is perhaps TRBD1 (5 bases). The CDR3 is made up of 15 amino acids. V lost 7 bases, J lost 0 bases, and 13 bases lay in between. Germline-derived CDR1 and CDR2 are LNHDA and SQIVND (reference sequence).

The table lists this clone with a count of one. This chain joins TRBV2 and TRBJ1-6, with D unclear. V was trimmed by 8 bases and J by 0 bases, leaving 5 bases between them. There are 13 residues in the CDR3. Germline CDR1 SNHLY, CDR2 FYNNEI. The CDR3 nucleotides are TGTGCCAGCGTCAGCTCCTATAATTCACCCCTCCACTTT. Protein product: CASVSSYNSPLHF.

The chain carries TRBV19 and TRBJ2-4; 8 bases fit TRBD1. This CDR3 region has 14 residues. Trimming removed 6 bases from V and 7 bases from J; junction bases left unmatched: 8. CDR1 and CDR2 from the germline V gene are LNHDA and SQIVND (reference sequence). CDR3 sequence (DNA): TGTGCCAGTAGCCAGGGACAGGTCAGGAACATTCAGTACTTC. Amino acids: CASSQGQVRNIQYF.

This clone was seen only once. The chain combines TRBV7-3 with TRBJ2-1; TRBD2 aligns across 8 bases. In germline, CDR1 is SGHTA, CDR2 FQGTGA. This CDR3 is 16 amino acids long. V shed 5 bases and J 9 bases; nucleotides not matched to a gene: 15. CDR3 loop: CASSPLGAGEGGEQFF. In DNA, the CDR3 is TGTGCCAGCAGCCCCCTTGGAGCGGGGGAAGGGGGTGAGCAGTTCTTC.

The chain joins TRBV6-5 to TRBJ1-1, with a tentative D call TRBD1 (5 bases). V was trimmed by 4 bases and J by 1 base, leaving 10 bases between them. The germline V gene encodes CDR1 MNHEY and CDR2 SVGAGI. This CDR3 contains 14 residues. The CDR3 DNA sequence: TGTGCCAGCAGTTGGGGCTCTCCGAACACTGAAGCTTTCTTT. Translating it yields CASSWGSPNTEAFF.

The CDR3 loop reads CASRQDYYLEQYV. For the CDR3, the DNA is TGTGCCAGCAGACAAGACTATTATCTCGAGCAGTACGTC. The gene calls are TRBV6-5 and TRBJ2-7; D is possibly TRBD2 (5 bases). The CDR3 covers 13 residues. Germline V gene sequence: CDR1 MNHEY, CDR2 SVGAGI. The V end was cut by 6 bases, the J end by 6 bases, with 15 bases between.

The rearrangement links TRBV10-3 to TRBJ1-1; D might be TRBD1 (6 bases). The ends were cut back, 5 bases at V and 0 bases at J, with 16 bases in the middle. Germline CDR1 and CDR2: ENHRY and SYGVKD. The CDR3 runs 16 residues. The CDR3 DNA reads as TGTGCCATCAGTCCACGGGACACAATCATGAACACTGAAGCTTTCTTT. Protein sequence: CAISPRDTIMNTEAFF.

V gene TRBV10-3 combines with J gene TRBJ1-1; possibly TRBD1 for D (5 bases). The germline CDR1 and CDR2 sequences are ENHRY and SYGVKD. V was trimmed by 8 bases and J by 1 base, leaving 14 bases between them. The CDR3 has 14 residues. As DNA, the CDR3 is TGTGCCATCGGTGCGGGGCGGGAGAACACTGAAGCTTTCTTT. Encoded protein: CAIGAGRENTEAFF.

Here the CDR3 reads CASSQDHTSIQYF. The CDR3 DNA sequence: TGTGCCAGCAGCCAAGATCACACCAGTATTCAGTACTTC. The chain joins TRBV14 to TRBJ2-4; D call uncertain. V shed 0 bases and J shed 10 bases, with 10 bases lying between them. Germline V gene data show CDR1 as SGHDN and CDR2 as FVKESK. CDR3 length equals 13 residues.

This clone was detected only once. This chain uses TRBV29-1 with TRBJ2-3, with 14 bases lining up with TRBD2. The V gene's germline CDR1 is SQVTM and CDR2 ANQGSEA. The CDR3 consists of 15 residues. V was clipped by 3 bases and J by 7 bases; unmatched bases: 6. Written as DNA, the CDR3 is TGCAGCGTTGACGGGACTAGCGGGGGATCAAATACGCAGTATTTT. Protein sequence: CSVDGTSGGSNTQYF.

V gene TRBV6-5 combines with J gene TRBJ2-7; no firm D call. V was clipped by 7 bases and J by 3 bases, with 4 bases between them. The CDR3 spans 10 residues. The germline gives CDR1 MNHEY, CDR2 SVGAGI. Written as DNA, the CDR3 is TGTGCCAGCAACAGCTACGAGCAGTACTTC. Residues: CASNSYEQYF.

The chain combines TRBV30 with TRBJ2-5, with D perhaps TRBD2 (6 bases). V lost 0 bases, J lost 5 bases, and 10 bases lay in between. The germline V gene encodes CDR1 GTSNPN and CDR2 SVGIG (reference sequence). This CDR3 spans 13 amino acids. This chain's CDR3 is CAWSVMGGETQYF. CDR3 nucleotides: TGTGCCTGGAGTGTAATGGGAGGCGAGACCCAGTACTTC.

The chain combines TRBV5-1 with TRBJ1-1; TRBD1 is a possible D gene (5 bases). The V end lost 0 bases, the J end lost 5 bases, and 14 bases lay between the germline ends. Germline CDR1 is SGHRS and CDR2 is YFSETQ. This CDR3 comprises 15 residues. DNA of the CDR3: TGCGCCAGCAGCTTGGGTTCTGGGGCGAAGACTGAAGCTTTCTTT. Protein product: CASSLGSGAKTEAFF.

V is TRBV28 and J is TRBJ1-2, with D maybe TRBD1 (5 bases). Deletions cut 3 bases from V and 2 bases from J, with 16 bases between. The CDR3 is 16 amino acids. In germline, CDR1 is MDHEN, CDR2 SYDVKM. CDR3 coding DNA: TGTGCCAGCAGTTTGAAAGGTAGACAGTTCAACTATGGCTACACCTTC. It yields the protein CASSLKGRQFNYGYTF.

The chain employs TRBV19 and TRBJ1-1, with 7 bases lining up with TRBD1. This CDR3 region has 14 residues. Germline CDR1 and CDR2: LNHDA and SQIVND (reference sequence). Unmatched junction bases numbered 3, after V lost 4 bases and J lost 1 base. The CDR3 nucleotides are TGTGCCAGTAGTACACAGGGGACGAACACTGAAGCTTTCTTT. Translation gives CASSTQGTNTEAFF.

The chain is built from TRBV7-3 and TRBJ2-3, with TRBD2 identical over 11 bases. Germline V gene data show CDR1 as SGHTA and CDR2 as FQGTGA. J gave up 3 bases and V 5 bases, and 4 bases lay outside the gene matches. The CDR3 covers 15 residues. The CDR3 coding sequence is TGTGCCAGCAGCGTAGCGGGGGGGAAAACAGATACGCAGTATTTT. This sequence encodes CASSVAGGKTDTQYF.

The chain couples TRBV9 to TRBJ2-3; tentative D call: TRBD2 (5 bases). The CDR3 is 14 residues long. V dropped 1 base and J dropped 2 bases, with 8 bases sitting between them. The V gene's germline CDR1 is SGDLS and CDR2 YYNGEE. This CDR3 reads CASSVLGNTDTQYF. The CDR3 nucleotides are TGTGCCAGCAGCGTACTCGGGAACACAGATACGCAGTATTTT.

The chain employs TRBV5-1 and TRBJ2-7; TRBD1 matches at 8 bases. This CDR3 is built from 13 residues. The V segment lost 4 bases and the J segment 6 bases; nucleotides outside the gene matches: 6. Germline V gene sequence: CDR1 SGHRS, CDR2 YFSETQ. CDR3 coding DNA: TGCGCCAGCAGCCAGGGGGCGCTGGCCGAGCAGTACTTC. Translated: CASSQGALAEQYF.

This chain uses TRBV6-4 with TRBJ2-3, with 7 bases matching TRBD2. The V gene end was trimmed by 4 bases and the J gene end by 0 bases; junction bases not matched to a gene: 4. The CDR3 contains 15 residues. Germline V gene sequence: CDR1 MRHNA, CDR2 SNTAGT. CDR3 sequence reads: CASSVARGSTDTQYF. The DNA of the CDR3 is TGTGCCAGCAGTGTGGCGCGGGGGAGCACAGATACGCAGTATTTT.